One sample yielded the 27 T cell receptor beta chains listed below, sequenced in a study of CD8+ T cells in alopecia areata. Once RNA had been extracted, it was reverse transcribed into cDNA to act as the sequencing template. The method was immunoSEQ multiplex PCR; TCRdb's version includes in-frame clones alone and lacks a portion of them. This sample has 95,000 to 100,000 clones, with just under 60% found just once. The treatment was: oral pan-JAK inhibitor, 5-10 mg twice daily. The specimen comprised CD8+ T cells sorted from blood, sampled between weeks 55 and 70, from a patient treated with tofacitinib. All receptors derive from a human donor with alopecia areata.

The chain uses TRBV6-6 and TRBJ1-1; TRBD1 matches 8 bases. The CDR3 has 14 residues. The germline gives CDR1 MNHNY, CDR2 SVGAGI (reference sequence). The J segment lost 7 bases and the V segment lost 5 bases, leaving 9 bases of the junction unmatched. The CDR3 DNA is TGTGCCAGCAGTGGGGACAGGCGCTTATTTGAAGCTTTCTTT. Encoded protein: CASSGDRRLFEAFF.

CDR3 bases: TGTGCCACCAGCAGAGCGGGGAGCGCCGGGGAGCTGTTTTTT. Translated, it gives CATSRAGSAGELFF. V gene TRBV15 combines with J gene TRBJ2-2; D might be TRBD2 (5 bases). Germline CDR1 reads LNHNV; CDR2 reads YYDKDF (reference sequence). This CDR3 spans 14 amino acids. V dropped 1 base and J dropped 6 bases, with 9 bases sitting between them.

This clone turned up a few times. The chain uses TRBV9 and TRBJ1-6, with D perhaps TRBD1 (6 bases). This CDR3 spans 14 amino acids. Per the germline V gene, CDR1 is SGDLS and CDR2 is YYNGEE. Trimming pared 3 bases from V and 10 bases from J, leaving 14 bases between. CDR3 DNA sequence: TGTGCCAGCAGCGCCACAGGGCAGAACTCACCCCTCCACTTT. Translated, it gives CASSATGQNSPLHF. Supplemented by reference TRBV9 and TRBJ1-6, the full variable domain reads DSGVTQTPKHLITATGQRVTLRCSPRSGDLSVYWYQQSLDQGLQFLIQYYNGEERAKGNILERFSAQQFPDLHSELNLSSLELGDSALYFCASSATGQNSPLHFGNGTRLTVT.

This clone was detected only once. V gene TRBV6-5 combines with J gene TRBJ2-7; 12 nucleotides agree with TRBD1. The CDR3 contains 14 residues. V lost 2 bases and J lost 6; bases outside the gene matches: 2. CDR1 and CDR2 (germline): MNHEY, SVGAGI. The CDR3 DNA reads as TGTGCCAGCAGTTACGGGACAGGGGGCTTCGAGCAGTACTTC. The encoded protein is CASSYGTGGFEQYF.

This chain connects TRBV6-4 to TRBJ2-3; 7 nucleotides match TRBD2. Trimming took 4 bases from V and 2 from J; bases not matched to a gene: 6. This CDR3 is 15 amino acids long. Germline CDR1 is MRHNA and CDR2 is SNTAGT. In DNA form, the CDR3 reads TGTGCCAGCAGTGCCGGGACTACCAACACAGATACGCAGTATTTT. It encodes CASSAGTTNTDTQYF.

This clone has only a few counts. This rearrangement joins TRBV18 to TRBJ2-7; 8 nucleotides agree with TRBD1. The CDR3 spans 17 residues. Germline CDR1 and CDR2: KGHSH and LQKENI. V dropped 3 bases and J dropped 3; count of bases not matched to a gene: 13. CDR3 coding DNA: TGTGCCAGCTCACCGCGCCCACAGGGGGAAAAGGTCTACGAGCAGTACTTC. Translating it yields CASSPRPQGEKVYEQYF.

The V call is TRBV15, the J call TRBJ1-1; D not resolved. Germline CDR1 LNHNV, CDR2 YYDKDF (reference sequence). The V end was cut by 1 base, the J end by 1 base, with 4 bases between. CDR3 length equals 13 residues. In DNA, the CDR3 is TGTGCCACCAGCAGAGCAGGGAACACTGAAGCTTTCTTT. It translates to CATSRAGNTEAFF.

This clone was seen a single time. This chain uses TRBV30 with TRBJ2-4; 8 bases fit TRBD2. Germline V lookup: CDR1 GTSNPN, CDR2 SVGIG (reference sequence). V shed 5 bases, J shed 7 bases, and the junction held 22 bases outside the gene matches. The CDR3 sequence is 18 residues long. The chain's CDR3 is CAWAGVTGGPLAVNIQYF. For the CDR3, the DNA is TGTGCCTGGGCCGGGGTGACGGGGGGGCCGTTGGCGGTCAACATTCAGTACTTC.

A few counts support this clone. V and J are TRBV28 and TRBJ2-3; no clear D gene. Germline V lookup: CDR1 MDHEN, CDR2 SYDVKM. V shed 3 bases and J shed 2 bases, with 0 bases lying between them. This CDR3 is 11 amino acids long. The CDR3 region has the DNA TGTGCCAGCAGTTTCACAGATACGCAGTATTTT. Protein: CASSFTDTQYF.

V and J are TRBV6-5 and TRBJ1-2; a possible D gene is TRBD1 (5 bases). The CDR3 length is 16 residues. CDR1 and CDR2 from the germline V gene are MNHEY and SVGAGI. Trimming pared 0 bases from V and 8 bases from J, leaving 19 bases between. The DNA for the CDR3 is TGTGCCAGCAGTTACTCGGCAGGGAAGTTAATATGGGGCTACACCTTC. It encodes CASSYSAGKLIWGYTF.

There are many counts of this clone. The chain carries TRBV29-1 and TRBJ2-7, with 7 bases that match TRBD1. Unmatched junction bases numbered 5, after V lost 7 bases and J lost 2 bases. Germline V gives CDR1 SQVTM, CDR2 ANQGSEA. The CDR3 has 12 amino acids. The CDR3 protein is CSARTGTYEQYF. Written as DNA, the CDR3 is TGCAGCGCACGGACAGGCACCTACGAGCAGTACTTC.

V gene TRBV5-6 combines with J gene TRBJ2-5, with D hard to call. Germline V gives CDR1 SGHDT, CDR2 YYEEEE. There are 15 residues in the CDR3. V was clipped by 0 bases and J by 4 bases, with 13 bases between them. This CDR3 is CASSLVGDGRETQYF. DNA for the CDR3: TGTGCCAGCAGCTTGGTTGGGGATGGTAGAGAGACCCAGTACTTC.

This clone was seen only a few times. The chain carries TRBV27 and TRBJ2-1, with 7 bases aligning to TRBD2. CDR1 and CDR2 from the germline V gene are MNHEY and SMNVEV (reference sequence). Trimming cost V 3 bases and J 8 bases; bases outside gene matches: 16. This CDR3 comprises 17 residues. The CDR3 DNA sequence: TGTGCCAGCAGTTTTCGACAACCGGGGGGTTTTAGAGATGAGCAGTTCTTC. Protein sequence: CASSFRQPGGFRDEQFF.

This chain connects TRBV7-6 to TRBJ2-7; 8 bases are shared with TRBD1. CDR3 size: 15 residues. Germline trimming cut 5 bases from V and 0 bases from J; bases unmatched to any gene: 6. Germline V gene sequence: CDR1 SGHVS, CDR2 FNYEAQ. This CDR3 reads CASSPRTGGSYEQYF. The CDR3 DNA follows: TGTGCCAGCAGCCCTCGAACAGGGGGCTCCTACGAGCAGTACTTC.

The V and J genes are TRBV9 and TRBJ1-1; no clear D gene. Germline assignment: CDR1 SGDLS and CDR2 YYNGEE. Trimming stripped 0 bases from V and 0 bases from J, with 6 bases between. The CDR3 is 14 amino acids. CDR3 in DNA: TGTGCCAGCAGCGTAGTACGGGTGAACACTGAAGCTTTCTTT. It encodes CASSVVRVNTEAFF.

This clone was observed a few times. V is TRBV30 and J is TRBJ2-1; D perhaps matches TRBD1 (6 bases). The CDR3 is 13 residues long. Trimming took off 2 bases at V and 7 bases at J, with 12 bases between the two ends. CDR1 is GTSNPN and CDR2 is SVGIG in the germline V gene (reference sequence). CDR3 region: CAWSFGRGNEQFF. CDR3 nucleotides: TGTGCCTGGAGTTTTGGCAGGGGTAATGAGCAGTTCTTC.

The J gene is TRBJ2-5, the V gene TRBV10-3; D remains ambiguous. V was clipped by 3 bases and J by 5 bases, with 10 bases between them. The CDR3 is 13 residues long. Germline loops: CDR1 ENHRY, CDR2 SYGVKD. CDR3 in amino acids: CAISDPTVETQYF. The CDR3 nucleotides read TGTGCCATCAGTGACCCCACGGTGGAGACCCAGTACTTC.

This sequence joins TRBV27 and TRBJ2-1, with 7 bases lining up with TRBD2. Germline-derived CDR1 and CDR2 are MNHEY and SMNVEV (reference sequence). Trimming took 7 bases from V and 7 from J; bases not matched to a gene: 7. This CDR3 spans 13 amino acids. The CDR3 loop reads CASTPIGRNEQFF. The CDR3 bases are TGTGCCAGCACCCCGATCGGGAGGAATGAGCAGTTCTTC.

The chain carries TRBV4-1 and TRBJ2-7; D could derive from TRBD1 or TRBD2 (5 bases each). This CDR3 contains 13 residues. V lost 1 base, J lost 4 bases, and 8 bases lay in between. Looked up from germline, CDR1 is MGHRA and CDR2 is YSYEKL. CDR3 coding DNA: TGCGCCAGCAGCCAAGTTTGGGGGTACGAGCAGTACTTC. Translating gives CASSQVWGYEQYF.

This chain connects TRBV13 to TRBJ1-1, with 11 nucleotides matching TRBD1. The junction had 12 bases not matched to a gene; V was cut back by 5 bases and J by 10 bases. The CDR3 consists of 15 residues. Looked up from germline, CDR1 is PRHDT and CDR2 is FYEKMQ (reference sequence). The CDR3 spells CASSRSNRDRGVAFF. The CDR3 DNA reads TGTGCCAGCAGCCGATCAAACCGGGACAGGGGGGTAGCTTTCTTT.

This clone was seen only a few times. The chain combines TRBV2 with TRBJ1-2, with 8 bases matching TRBD1. The germline V gene encodes CDR1 SNHLY and CDR2 FYNNEI. The V gene end was trimmed by 6 bases and the J gene end by 2 bases; junction bases not matched to a gene: 5. The CDR3 covers 14 residues. CDR3 sequence: CASSGTGHNYGYTF. In DNA, the CDR3 is TGTGCCAGCAGCGGGACAGGACACAACTATGGCTACACCTTC.

The chain couples TRBV7-9 to TRBJ2-5, with D perhaps matching TRBD2 (5 bases). Trimming left V 2 bases short and J 3 bases short, with 13 bases between. CDR1 SEHNR and CDR2 FQNEAQ come from the germline V gene (reference sequence). This CDR3 comprises 15 residues. The CDR3 DNA reads as TGTGCCAGCAGCTTAATCATTACTAGAGAAGAGACCCAGTACTTC. It encodes CASSLIITREETQYF.

The chain links TRBV7-6 to TRBJ1-1; tentatively, D is TRBD1 (6 bases). The ends were cut back, 5 bases at V and 5 bases at J, with 9 bases in the middle. This CDR3 region has 12 residues. Looked up from germline, CDR1 is SGHVS and CDR2 is FNYEAQ. CDR3 protein: CASSRGGTEAFF. The CDR3 DNA reads TGTGCCAGCAGCAGAGGGGGAACTGAAGCTTTCTTT.

The sample holds a few counts of this clone. The rearrangement links TRBV30 to TRBJ2-7; 10 nucleotides agree with TRBD2. Germline CDR1 reads GTSNPN; CDR2 reads SVGIG (reference sequence). V gave up 2 bases and J gave up 2 bases; unmatched junction bases: 9. The CDR3 sequence is 16 residues long. The CDR3 loop is CAWSPESSGGAYEQYF. DNA of the CDR3: TGTGCCTGGAGTCCCGAGTCAAGCGGGGGGGCCTACGAGCAGTACTTC.

The genes are TRBV4-2 and TRBJ1-5; D unresolved. The germline CDR1 and CDR2 sequences are LGHNA and YNFKEQ. CDR3 length equals 14 residues. V lost 1 base and J 5 bases, leaving 9 bases between the germline ends. The CDR3 bases are TGTGCCAGCAGCCAAGTCGGAACCGATCAGCCCCAGCATTTT. This encodes CASSQVGTDQPQHF.

This clone was recorded a few times. The rearrangement joins TRBV27 to TRBJ2-2; D ambiguous. CDR3 length equals 12 residues. In germline, CDR1 is MNHEY, CDR2 SMNVEV (reference sequence). The germline V and J ends were trimmed by 3 bases and 6 bases, with 5 bases remaining between them. This CDR3 reads CASSFYPGELFF. CDR3 nucleotide sequence: TGTGCCAGCAGTTTCTACCCCGGGGAGCTGTTTTTT.

This clone was found a few times. V and J are TRBV29-1 and TRBJ1-2; D gene ambiguous. Germline loops: CDR1 SQVTM, CDR2 ANQGSEA. V lost 3 bases and J 0 bases, leaving 14 bases between the germline ends. The length of the CDR3 is 15 residues. DNA of the CDR3: TGCAGCGTTGACGGCGGCGAGGCTTCTAACTATGGCTACACCTTC. Its translation: CSVDGGEASNYGYTF.